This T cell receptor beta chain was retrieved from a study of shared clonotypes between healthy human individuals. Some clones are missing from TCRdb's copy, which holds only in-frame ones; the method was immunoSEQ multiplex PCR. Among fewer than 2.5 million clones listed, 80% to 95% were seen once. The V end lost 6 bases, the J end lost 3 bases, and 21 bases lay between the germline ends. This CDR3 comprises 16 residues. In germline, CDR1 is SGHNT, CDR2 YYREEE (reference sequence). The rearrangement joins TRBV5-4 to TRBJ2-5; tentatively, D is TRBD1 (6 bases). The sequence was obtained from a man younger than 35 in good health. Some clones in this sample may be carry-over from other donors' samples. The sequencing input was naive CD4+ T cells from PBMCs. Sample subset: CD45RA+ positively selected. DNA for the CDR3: TGTGCCAGCACCCAAAACTCAGGGGCCGGAGAAGAGACCCAGTACTTC. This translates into CASTQNSGAGEETQYF.